This T cell receptor (beta chain) was profiled in a study of blood T cells in healthy people across ages. Donor samples were obtained from healthy Caucasian individuals from Russia, aged about 6 to 95. CDR1 is SGHTA, CDR2 FQGNSA, per germline. Deletions cut 2 bases from V and 7 bases from J, with 14 bases between. The CDR3 consists of 14 residues. The second PCR ran roughly 7 to 12 cycles with a sample-barcoded 5' primer and J-beta primers. TCRdb used MiXCR to reprocess the 5' RACE reads, holding one entry per CDR3 protein. The sample holds roughly 560,000 distinct CDR3 sequences; less than 25% are singletons and the top ten take less than 9%. This sample was also put to use in a study of T cells of mothers and their children. That source reports: Second-round PCR products received sample barcodes and 2-4 random nucleotides from the M1S primer. Every mother supplied over 8.5 million TCR beta CDR3 reads and every child 2.5 million to 3.5 million.

The chain couples TRBV7-2 to TRBJ1-1; TRBD1 might be the D (6 bases). The receptor was isolated from a boy aged 10-17 years in good health. The sample taken for sequencing was blood. For the CDR3, the DNA is TGTGCCAGCAGCTTAAGGGGGGTACTGAGTGAAGCTTTCTTT. As protein: CASSLRGVLSEAFF.